These 20 T cell receptor beta chains were all obtained from the same sample, sequenced in a study of control samples from healthy donors and cancer patients. Repertoires were generated with immunoSEQ multiplex PCR, while TCRdb's copy carries only in-frame clones and drops some. The sample has around 130,000 clones; around 92% are singletons. Sequences were obtained from blood. These receptors were collected from a man in his fifties or sixties in good health.

This rearrangement joins TRBV2 to TRBJ2-5; D not resolved. Looked up from germline, CDR1 is SNHLY and CDR2 is FYNNEI. The CDR3 is 14 residues long. V shed 10 bases and J shed 2 bases, with 17 bases lying between them. The CDR3 nucleotides read TGTGCCACCACACCGAGAGCGAGTCAAGAGACCCAGTACTTC. Amino acids: CATTPRASQETQYF.

The CDR3 DNA reads TGTGCCAGCACCCGGACGGGGGAGGCTCAGCCCCAGCATTTT. Translating gives CASTRTGEAQPQHF. The chain has TRBV5-6 and TRBJ1-5; D possibly corresponds to TRBD1 (5 bases). Germline V gene sequence: CDR1 SGHDT, CDR2 YYEEEE. The length of the CDR3 is 14 residues. The ends were cut back, 6 bases at V and 6 bases at J, with 16 bases in the middle.

The chain couples TRBV6-5 to TRBJ1-1; D is ambiguous. The CDR3 length is 12 residues. Between the trimmed V and J ends, which lost 6 bases and 4 bases, there was a span of 9 bases. Germline lookup yields CDR1 MNHEY and CDR2 SVGAGI. Written as DNA, the CDR3 is TGTGCCAGCAGAGTGTGGGGCACTGAAGCTTTCTTT. It yields the protein CASRVWGTEAFF.

The chain has TRBV2 and TRBJ1-6; no definite D call. The CDR3 is 15 residues long. Germline V gene lookup returns CDR1 SNHLY and CDR2 FYNNEI. V gave up 4 bases and J gave up 0 bases, with 7 bases separating them. In DNA, the CDR3 is TGTGCCAGCAGTGTGGGGAGCTCCTATAATTCACCCCTCCACTTT. Its translation: CASSVGSSYNSPLHF.

The CDR3 DNA follows: TGTGCCAGCATTAGATCAGGGGGCACTGGGTATGGCTACACCTTC. It codes for CASIRSGGTGYGYTF. V and J are TRBV28 and TRBJ1-2, with 8 nucleotides matching TRBD1. Germline CDR1 MDHEN, CDR2 SYDVKM. V dropped 7 bases and J dropped 5; count of bases not matched to a gene: 12. This CDR3 spans 15 amino acids.

The chain carries TRBV7-2 and TRBJ2-5; 12 bases fit TRBD1. Trimming took 5 bases from V and 4 from J; bases not matched to a gene: 5. This CDR3 has 15 amino acids. The germline V gene has CDR1 SGHTA and CDR2 FQGNSA. The CDR3 loop reads CASSPPGQGAETQYF. As DNA, the CDR3 is TGTGCCAGCAGCCCCCCGGGACAGGGGGCAGAGACCCAGTACTTC.

The CDR3 sequence: CASKGQGEVGAYF. Here the CDR3 DNA reads TGTGCCAGCAAAGGCCAGGGGGAGGTTGGAGCGTACTTC. This chain connects TRBV25-1 to TRBJ2-7; possible D gene TRBD1, 7 bases. V was trimmed by 7 bases and J by 12 bases, leaving 22 bases between them. This CDR3 has 13 amino acids. Germline CDR1 MGHDK, CDR2 SYGVNS.

As for this clone: This may come from a read error, since a much larger clone is one base off. This chain connects TRBV5-1 to TRBJ1-2; no clear D gene. V was clipped by 0 bases and J by 2 bases, with 5 bases between them. The CDR3 length is 13 residues. Germline V CDR1 and CDR2: SGHRS, YFSETQ. The CDR3 DNA reads as TGCGCCAGCAGCTTGGGGCGGAACTATGGCTACACCTTC. Its translation is CASSLGRNYGYTF.

The CDR3 here is CAISVRATDTQYF. CDR3 nucleotides: TGTGCCATCAGTGTGCGGGCCACAGATACGCAGTATTTT. The chain couples TRBV10-3 to TRBJ2-3; the D gene is possibly TRBD2 (5 bases). CDR1 is ENHRY, CDR2 SYGVKD, per germline. The CDR3 runs to 13 residues. V lost 4 bases to trimming and J lost 2 bases, with 7 bases between them.

This CDR3 reads CASSGRGQASYEQYF. The CDR3 DNA reads as TGTGCCAGCTCAGGCAGGGGGCAGGCCTCCTACGAGCAGTACTTC. V usage is TRBV18 and J usage is TRBJ2-7; 8 positions match TRBD1. Germline CDR1 KGHSH, CDR2 LQKENI. The CDR3 loop spans 15 amino acids. V lost 5 bases, J lost 0 bases, and 6 bases stayed unmatched.

The gene calls are TRBV11-2 and TRBJ2-5; no reliable D call. Deletions cut 5 bases from V and 5 bases from J, with 6 bases between. This CDR3 comprises 11 residues. Germline V gene lookup returns CDR1 SGHAT and CDR2 FQNNGV. The CDR3 coding sequence is TGTGCCAGCAGCCCCCGGGAGACCCAGTACTTC. It is translated as CASSPRETQYF.

This clone was recorded only once. The chain joins TRBV5-1 to TRBJ1-2; D remains ambiguous. V lost 0 bases to trimming and J lost 2 bases, with 5 bases between them. Germline values: CDR1 SGHRS, CDR2 YFSETQ. The CDR3 is 13 amino acids. CDR3 residues: CASSLDSNYGYTF. For the CDR3, the DNA is TGCGCCAGCAGCTTGGACAGCAACTATGGCTACACCTTC.

The chain joins TRBV6-2 or TRBV6-3 to TRBJ2-5, with 8 bases matching TRBD2. The DNA matches TRBJ2-7 better at its end, which makes the J call doubtful. In germline, CDR1 is MNHEY, CDR2 SVGEGT. The CDR3 length is 15 residues. The CDR3 region is CASSYPRGGAYEQYF. CDR3 coding DNA: TGTGCCAGCAGTTACCCACGGGGGGGGGCCTACGAGCAGTACTTC.

The chain has TRBV21-1 and TRBJ2-1; TRBD2, as called in the table, went unchecked against the DNA. TRBV21-1 is tagged as a pseudogene. The CDR3 runs 22 residues. CDR3: CASSKRCWERGARRVTYNEQFF. The CDR3 DNA reads TGTGCCAGCAGCAAAAGGTGTTGGGAGCGGGGGGCCCGGAGAGTGACCTACAATGAGCAGTTCTTC.

V usage is TRBV9 and J usage is TRBJ1-2; TRBD1 matches 8 bases. This CDR3 is built from 16 residues. Trimming at V came to 3 bases and at J to 4 bases, leaving 11 bases not matched to a gene. The germline gives CDR1 SGDLS, CDR2 YYNGEE. CDR3 amino acids: CASSATGGGVGYGYTF. The CDR3 nucleotides are TGTGCCAGCAGCGCCACAGGGGGTGGTGTCGGCTATGGCTACACCTTC.

The V and J genes are TRBV19 and TRBJ2-3; 8 nucleotides align to TRBD2. Germline V gene data show CDR1 as LNHDA and CDR2 as SQIVND (reference sequence). V lost 5 bases to trimming and J lost 2 bases; unmatched junction nucleotides: 12. The CDR3 is 17 amino acids. This CDR3 is CASSPQGRGGPTDTQYF. Written as DNA, the CDR3 is TGTGCCAGTAGTCCCCAAGGGCGCGGGGGGCCCACAGATACGCAGTATTTT.

V and J are TRBV7-9 and TRBJ1-1; D unclear. CDR1 and CDR2 from the germline V gene are SEHNR and FQNEAQ (reference sequence). V shed 1 base and J shed 1 base, with 7 bases lying between them. This CDR3 is 14 amino acids long. The CDR3 nucleotides read TGTGCCAGCAGCTTAGATGGAGCGAACACTGAAGCTTTCTTT. Protein sequence: CASSLDGANTEAFF.

The chain joins TRBV15 to TRBJ1-1; D gene unclear. Trimming cost V 0 bases and J 0 bases, with 14 bases left between them. From germline, CDR1 is LNHNV and CDR2 YYDKDF (reference sequence). This CDR3 comprises 17 residues. The CDR3 DNA follows: TGTGCCACCAGCAGAGAAGTGAGGAGCTATTTGAACACTGAAGCTTTCTTT. This sequence encodes CATSREVRSYLNTEAFF.

CDR3 amino acids: CAIRPGLAGETQYF. The CDR3 DNA is TGTGCCATCAGGCCGGGACTAGCGGGAGAGACCCAGTACTTC. This chain connects TRBV10-3 to TRBJ2-5, with 12 positions matching TRBD2. The CDR3 is 14 residues long. Germline lookup yields CDR1 ENHRY and CDR2 SYGVKD. Unmatched junction bases numbered 3, after V lost 6 bases and J lost 4 bases.

The chain employs TRBV7-9 and TRBJ2-2; perhaps TRBD1 as D (6 bases). Trimming removed 0 bases at V and 0 bases at J, with 8 bases between. This CDR3 is built from 16 residues. Germline CDR1 and CDR2: SEHNR and FQNEAQ (reference sequence). The CDR3 here is CASSLAQGTNTGELFF. CDR3 in DNA: TGTGCCAGCAGCTTAGCCCAGGGGACGAACACCGGGGAGCTGTTTTTT.